These T cell receptor beta chains were read from a single sample in a study of cytomegalovirus exposure and HLA in healthy donors. The method was immunoSEQ multiplex PCR; TCRdb's version includes in-frame clones alone and lacks a portion of them. The sample includes roughly 220,000 clones, approximately 70% of them seen just once. Sample: PBMCs. These receptors all stem from a woman in her twenties or thirties in good health and CMV-seronegative. The CDR3 runs from the conserved cysteine through the conserved F or W. The order of the fields is V gene, J gene, CDR3 protein.

v_gene: TRBV11-2; j_gene: TRBJ1-1; CDR3aa: CASSLVTGALGAFF
v_gene: TRBV11-3; j_gene: TRBJ2-3; CDR3aa: CASSRPRDRDSNTDTQYF
v_gene: TRBV6-6; j_gene: TRBJ2-2; CDR3aa: CASCPSGVNTGELFF
v_gene: TRBV5-1; j_gene: TRBJ2-2; CDR3aa: CASSSAGTGVPGELFF
v_gene: TRBV19; j_gene: TRBJ1-2; CDR3aa: CASSSRTSLYGYTF
v_gene: TRBV11-3; j_gene: TRBJ2-5; CDR3aa: CASSLGIGVEETQYF
v_gene: TRBV18; j_gene: NA; CDR3aa: CASSLGQADSYEQYF
v_gene: TRBV11-3; j_gene: TRBJ1-1; CDR3aa: CASEGGSGAEAFF
v_gene: TRBV2; j_gene: TRBJ2-7; CDR3aa: CASAPTGVEQYF
v_gene: TRBV30; j_gene: TRBJ1-3; CDR3aa: CAWSVRRVDRSGNTIYF
v_gene: TRBV7-2; j_gene: TRBJ1-1; CDR3aa: CASSLAALGTEAFF
v_gene: TRBV9; j_gene: TRBJ2-5; CDR3aa: CASSVGSGGLQETQYF
v_gene: TRBV19; j_gene: TRBJ2-2; CDR3aa: CASINSGGNAGELFF
v_gene: TRBV10-2; j_gene: TRBJ2-5; CDR3aa: CASNPASGEETQYF
v_gene: TRBV4-1; j_gene: TRBJ1-2; CDR3aa: CASSPEHGQSYGYTF
v_gene: TRBV6-5; j_gene: TRBJ2-3; CDR3aa: CASSYSGASGEAQYF
v_gene: TRBV11-3; j_gene: TRBJ1-1; CDR3aa: CASSLEEYSQAFF
v_gene: TRBV4-2; j_gene: TRBJ2-3; CDR3aa: CASSQDGTQQYF
v_gene: TRBV5-1; j_gene: TRBJ2-4; CDR3aa: CASSLVASGGQNIQYF
v_gene: TRBV29-1; j_gene: TRBJ1-2; CDR3aa: CSVESGQAYGYTF
v_gene: TRBV10-2; j_gene: TRBJ2-5; CDR3aa: CASSEFSVGETQYF
v_gene: TRBV5-6; j_gene: TRBJ2-1; CDR3aa: CASSLGTSGVF
v_gene: TRBV9; j_gene: TRBJ1-2; CDR3aa: CASSTPARGGEDYGYTF
v_gene: TRBV27; j_gene: TRBJ2-7; CDR3aa: CASSLGQPYEQYF
v_gene: TRBV4-2; j_gene: TRBJ2-7; CDR3aa: CASSQEGKRGGFIYEQYF
v_gene: TRBV18; j_gene: NA; CDR3aa: CASSPRAAGGPYEQYF
v_gene: TRBV6-6; j_gene: TRBJ2-3; CDR3aa: CASSAEDGIDTQYF
v_gene: TRBV15; j_gene: TRBJ2-1; CDR3aa: CATSRDLGEVEQFF
v_gene: TRBV7-9; j_gene: TRBJ2-5; CDR3aa: CASSFPSQETQYF
v_gene: TRBV9; j_gene: TRBJ2-1; CDR3aa: CASSVGDSPLNEQFF
v_gene: TRBV25-1; j_gene: TRBJ1-2; CDR3aa: CASRGDGYTF
v_gene: TRBV7-9; j_gene: TRBJ2-3; CDR3aa: CASSIPGQETDTQYF
v_gene: TRBV30; j_gene: TRBJ1-1; CDR3aa: CAWGDRGDEAFF
v_gene: TRBV7-9; j_gene: TRBJ2-3; CDR3aa: CASSLSLAGGTDTQYF
v_gene: TRBV6-5; j_gene: TRBJ1-2; CDR3aa: CASSLRQGLGYTF
v_gene: TRBV7-3; j_gene: TRBJ2-2; CDR3aa: CASSLTPGGTGELFF
v_gene: TRBV10-3; j_gene: TRBJ1-3; CDR3aa: CAISNPGQGDNRSGNTIYF
v_gene: TRBV7-2; j_gene: TRBJ1-5; CDR3aa: CASSYMGGTGDQPQHF
v_gene: TRBV4-3; j_gene: TRBJ2-7; CDR3aa: CASSLKEGYEQYF
v_gene: TRBV4-1; j_gene: TRBJ2-5; CDR3aa: CASSSRDRGPTLEETQYF
v_gene: TRBV15; j_gene: TRBJ1-5; CDR3aa: CATSGDRSGRQPQHF
v_gene: TRBV18; j_gene: TRBJ2-6; CDR3aa: CASSQGVISGANVLTF
v_gene: TRBV7-9; j_gene: TRBJ2-3; CDR3aa: CASSFSGSSTDTQYF
v_gene: TRBV7-9; j_gene: TRBJ2-3; CDR3aa: CASSPRTGGAPDTQYF
v_gene: TRBV5-4; j_gene: TRBJ2-3; CDR3aa: CASSRIAGGPTDTQYF
v_gene: TRBV28; j_gene: TRBJ1-6; CDR3aa: CASSLEGLGNSPLHF
v_gene: TRBV25-1; j_gene: TRBJ1-2; CDR3aa: CASSEQGEGYKGYNF
v_gene: TRBV7-3; j_gene: TRBJ2-5; CDR3aa: CASSLTRGETQYF
v_gene: TRBV7-9; j_gene: TRBJ2-1; CDR3aa: CASSPPRISVDNEQFF
v_gene: TRBV15; j_gene: TRBJ1-3; CDR3aa: CATSRLPGRTGNTIYF
v_gene: TRBV14; j_gene: TRBJ1-4; CDR3aa: CASSQDIGRGDEKLFF
v_gene: TRBV7-9; j_gene: TRBJ1-3; CDR3aa: CASSRIDSGNTIYF
v_gene: TRBV2; j_gene: TRBJ2-4; CDR3aa: CASSDGGLAKNIQYF
v_gene: TRBV11-2; j_gene: TRBJ1-2; CDR3aa: CASSSLSRGSGYTF
v_gene: TRBV6-5; j_gene: TRBJ2-7; CDR3aa: CASSSGEQYF